This is a list of T cell receptor beta chains from one sample in a study of cytomegalovirus exposure and HLA in healthy donors. Profiling relied on immunoSEQ multiplex PCR, and the TCRdb table lists in-frame clones only, not all of them. This sample carries fewer than 65,000 clones, over 75% of them seen once, and the ten largest clones take 1.4%. The sample comprised PBMCs. Source of these receptors: a man aged 18 to 30 in good health and CMV-seronegative. Each CDR3 is given without its conserved first and last residue.

TRBV7-3,ASSLRADYNSPLH
TRBV4-2,ASSQDSGGAETQY
TRBV7-9,ASSFRQLNTEAF
TRBV25-1,ASSESGFYEQY
TRBV6-4,ASSDSSGGTDTQY
TRBV19,ASSPFGGGNNEQF
TRBV19,ASSIPDDGGSAEAF
TRBV19,ASSQRQNTEAF
TRBV10-3,ATTGTYGYT
TRBV30,AWGKGLSYEQY
TRBV29-1,SVFESQAGELF
TRBV4-1,ASSQRGQGPIMNTEAF
TRBV30,AWSVPGTSPRYEQY
TRBV6-1,ASSTSEGNYEQY
TRBV29-1,SVEDGSSGGADTGELF
TRBV18,ASSPLTGAYGYT
TRBV11-2,ASSLALLSSDTQY
TRBV5-1,ASSLAGDEQY
TRBV2,ASSVGGISDTQY
TRBV19,ASEGAGDTQY
TRBV9,ASSVRGGNEQF
TRBV30,AWSVLRQFYGYT
TRBV28,ASSGQGRVRGYT
TRBV11-3,ASSSEDRVAF
TRBV7-9,ASSLEGGDGEKLF
TRBV6-4,ASSDSGLAGTQY
TRBV6-4,ASSATGSGANVLT
TRBV5-1,ASSSSGASTDTQY
TRBV29-1,SVDGELVGDSGIKY
TRBV7-2,ASSVREGGYT
TRBV28,ASITRSLLAQH
TRBV30,AWGPGQGASGELF
TRBV10-3,AISELAGVTDTQY
TRBV28,ASSFGTGVYEQY
TRBV6-5,ASSLLAGTYNEQF
TRBV7-8,ASSLVPGGIKNTEAF
TRBV7-6,ASSSWTGENSPLH
TRBV28,ASTLGGKVNTEAF
TRBV19,ASSNNRGNQPQH
TRBV7-7,ASSLAQDSEQY
TRBV6-5,ASSYVQEVNVLT
TRBV6-1,ASSRGGSTDTQY
TRBV29-1,SGLKQQETQY
TRBV29-1,SVERGYYEQY
TRBV5-4,ASSLYGLGSREF
TRBV7-3,ASSPSGVYEQY
TRBV5-4,ASSSLKTSGSNTGELF
TRBV6-1,ASSEQGLPGYT
TRBV10-1,ASSESEAYNEQF
TRBV7-2,ASSLDTNQPQH
TRBV14,ASSQGKGVYTDTQY
TRBV5-1,ASTLGVRGSGPQH
TRBV11-2,ASSLDGGGNTGELF
TRBV6-5,ASSYGTAQPQH
TRBV6-5,ASSYSSYQGNYGYT
TRBV7-8,ASSLSSGGKTDTQY
TRBV30,AHTGGAGEKLF
TRBV6-1,ASSPALSGGPY